This is a list of T cell receptor beta chains from one sample in a study of patients and donors after allogeneic stem cell transplantation. TCRdb ran MiXCR on the RT-PCR reads and lists one entry per CDR3 protein. The table lists roughly 880,000 distinct CDR3 sequences, approximately 18% of them singletons. The specimen sequenced was blood, either unsorted or a sorted T cell fraction (not recorded which). The source of these receptors is a human donor who was either an allogeneic HSCT recipient or a stem cell or donor lymphocyte infusion donor (not recorded which). It is not recorded whose cells these are; they may come from a transplant donor. Each CDR3 is given with its conserved first and last residue. The order of the fields is clone size, D gene, J gene, V gene, CDR3 DNA, CDR3 protein. D genes are given only for firm matches. The size field is filled for only some rows; it gives once, few, many or a size class.

>few|-|TRBJ1-1|TRBV6-1
TGTGCCAGCAGTGAACGGTACACTGAAGCTTTCTTT
CASSERYTEAFF
>few|TRBD2|TRBJ2-1|TRBV7-2
TGTGCCAGCAGCTACGACACTAGCGGCCCCATGGGGCAGTTCTTC
CASSYDTSGPMGQFF
>few|-|TRBJ2-3|TRBV5-1
TGCGCCAGCAGCCCCCGGACTGGCGGACATAGCACAGATACGCAGTATTTT
CASSPRTGGHSTDTQYF
>few|-|TRBJ2-5|TRBV9
TGTGCCAGCAGCGTCGCCGGACACACGGGGCTGGAGACCCAGTACTTC
CASSVAGHTGLETQYF
>-|TRBD2|TRBJ2-3|TRBV29-1
TGCAGCTCCTTCCCCCGGGGGGACTTGCTCACAGATACGCAGTATTTT
CSSFPRGDLLTDTQYF
>few|-|TRBJ2-2|TRBV6-1
TGTGCCTCCAGGGCTGGGGCGAACACCGGGGAGCTGTTTTTT
CASRAGANTGELFF
>few|-|TRBJ2-2|TRBV29-1
TGCAGCGCCCGACGGATGCGAGGCACCGGGGAGCTGTTTTTT
CSARRMRGTGELFF
>few|-|TRBJ1-2|TRBV6-2/TRBV6-3
TGTGCCAGCAGCGATCGGACTGGACCCTACTATGGCTACACCTTC
CASSDRTGPYYGYTF
>-|TRBD2|TRBJ2-3|TRBV14
TGTGCCAGCAGCTTGCGGGAGAATTCGCAGTATTTT
CASSLRENSQYF
>many|TRBD1|TRBJ1-2|TRBV7-2
TGTGCCAGCAGCTTAGGAGGGACAGCTAGTAACTATGGCTACACCTTC
CASSLGGTASNYGYTF
>-|-|TRBJ1-1|TRBV11-2
TGTGCCAGCAGTCTCGACGGACAGAACACTGAAGCTTTCTTT
CASSLDGQNTEAFF
>-|TRBD1|TRBJ2-2|TRBV24-1
TGTGCCACCAGTGCCATCTCACAGGGGGCCGGGGAGCTGTTTTTT
CATSAISQGAGELFF
>few|-|TRBJ2-7|TRBV7-8
TGTGCCAGCAGGCCGGGACTCACTATCTACGAGCAGTACTTC
CASRPGLTIYEQYF
>many|TRBD1|TRBJ2-5|TRBV12-3/TRBV12-4
TGTGCCAGCAGTTTTGGGCTGGGACAGGGGCAAGAGACCCAGTACTTC
CASSFGLGQGQETQYF
>few|-|TRBJ1-1|TRBV12-3/TRBV12-4
TGTGCCAGCAGTTCGGACAGTTGGGGAGGGAACACTGAAGCTTTCTTT
CASSSDSWGGNTEAFF
>-|-|TRBJ2-3|TRBV18
TGTGCCAGCTCACCTAAACTTTCCACAGATACGCAGTATTTT
CASSPKLSTDTQYF
>-|-|TRBJ1-1|TRBV5-6
TGTGCCAGCAGCTTCGAGACTATGAACACTGAAGCTTTCTTT
CASSFETMNTEAFF
>many|-|TRBJ2-7|TRBV24-1
TGTGCCACCAGTGATACTTACGAGCAGTACTTC
CATSDTYEQYF
>few|-|TRBJ2-3|TRBV7-2
TGTGCCAGCAGCCGAGGGTCCAGCGGAACTAGCACAGATACGCAGTATTTT
CASSRGSSGTSTDTQYF
>-|TRBD1|TRBJ2-1|TRBV5-1
TGCGCCAGCAGCTTGGACAGGGGGCAAAATGAGCAGTTCTTC
CASSLDRGQNEQFF
>-|-|TRBJ1-2|TRBV30
TGTGCCTGGAGTGCGAATGGCTACACCTTC
CAWSANGYTF
>-|-|TRBJ1-2|TRBV5-1
TGCGCCAGCTCGGGAAGACAGACGTATGGCTACACCTTC
CASSGRQTYGYTF
>few|-|TRBJ1-1|TRBV6-2/TRBV6-3
TGTGCCAGCAGTTTTCAGAGCACTGAAGCTTTCTTT
CASSFQSTEAFF
>-|-|TRBJ2-5|TRBV29-1
TGCAGCGTTGAACCCCCGCAAGAGACCCAGTACTTC
CSVEPPQETQYF
>few|-|TRBJ2-3|TRBV12-3/TRBV12-4
TGTGCCAGCAGCTTTCAATGGTCTAGCACAGATACGCAGTATTTT
CASSFQWSSTDTQYF
>-|TRBD1|TRBJ2-7|TRBV20-1
TGCAGTGCTAGTCGGGACAGGCGAACCGAGCAGTACTTC
CSASRDRRTEQYF
>few|-|TRBJ1-5|TRBV7-9
TGTGCCAGCAGCTTCGGTGACAGTTTCAATCAGCCCCAGCATTTT
CASSFGDSFNQPQHF
>-|-|TRBJ2-1|TRBV12-3/TRBV12-4
TGTGCCAGCAAAGCAGGGCCCTCCTACAATGAGCAGTTCTTC
CASKAGPSYNEQFF
>-|-|TRBJ1-1|TRBV5-1
TGCGCCAGCAGCTTGACAGGCAGAAAGAACACTGAAGCTTTCTTT
CASSLTGRKNTEAFF
>few|-|TRBJ1-1|TRBV7-9
TGTGCCAGCAGCTTAGTTATCGGCAGGGGGAACACTGAAGCTTTCTTT
CASSLVIGRGNTEAFF
>-|-|TRBJ1-1|TRBV27
TGTGCCAGCATTTTGAGAGGGCCGGGAGCGATAATGAACACTGAAGCTTTCTTT
CASILRGPGAIMNTEAFF
>once|-|TRBJ2-1|TRBV6-2/TRBV6-3
TGTGCCAGCAGTCCCCGCACCAAATACAATGAGCAGTTCTTC
CASSPRTKYNEQFF
>few|TRBD1|TRBJ1-1|TRBV18
TGTGCCAGCTCGACAGGGAGGACTGAAGCTTTCTTT
CASSTGRTEAFF
>-|-|TRBJ1-1|TRBV20-1
TGCAGCGCGTCTCCGGGGGCCAGTGGCCTGAACACTGAAGCTTTCTTT
CSASPGASGLNTEAFF
>few|-|TRBJ1-4|TRBV12-3/TRBV12-4
TGTGCCAGCAGTTACGGGGGCGATGGATTTTTT
CASSYGGDGFF
>many|-|TRBJ2-1|TRBV20-1
TGCAGTGCTAGAGAGAGACACAATGAGCAGTTCTTC
CSARERHNEQFF
>-|-|TRBJ1-2|TRBV27
TGTGCCAGCAGTGGAACAGGGAGGGGTGGCTACACCTTC
CASSGTGRGGYTF
>-|-|TRBJ1-5|TRBV12-3/TRBV12-4
TGTGCCAGCAGTCTGGACGAGGTCATCAATCAGCCCCAGCATTTT
CASSLDEVINQPQHF
>-|-|TRBJ1-2|TRBV27
TGTGCCAGCAGCGCCGGTCTCAACTATGGCTACACCTTC
CASSAGLNYGYTF
>-|-|TRBJ2-5|TRBV27
TGTGCCAGCAGTTTATCCTCAGGGGCCCAAGAGACCCAGTACTTC
CASSLSSGAQETQYF
>few|-|TRBJ1-1|TRBV29-1
TGCAGCGTTGTCCCGTCGGGACGTGAAGCTTTCTTT
CSVVPSGREAFF
>-|-|TRBJ2-5|TRBV6-5
TGTGCCAGCAGTTACTCAAGAGGCAGGGATGAGACCCAGTACTTC
CASSYSRGRDETQYF
>few|-|TRBJ2-7|TRBV5-6
TGTGCCAGCAGCTTGGTTGGGGAGCGGGAGCAGTACTTC
CASSLVGEREQYF
>-|-|TRBJ1-2|TRBV29-1
TGCAGCGTTAGAAGGGGGGGACGCTATGGCTACACCTTC
CSVRRGGRYGYTF
>many|TRBD1|TRBJ2-7|TRBV5-6
TGTGCCAGCAGCCCACTTGGGACAGGATCCTACGAGCAGTACTTC
CASSPLGTGSYEQYF
>-|TRBD1|TRBJ1-5|TRBV7-2
TGTGCCAGCAGCTTATTTACAGGGGGCGCGGGACAGCCCCAGCATTTT
CASSLFTGGAGQPQHF
>-|TRBD2|TRBJ2-7|TRBV4-1
TGCGCCAGCAGCCAGGCCCTCTTAAGCGGGGGGACCTACGAGCAGTACTTC
CASSQALLSGGTYEQYF
>few|-|TRBJ2-7|TRBV20-1
TGCAGTGCTAGAGGGTTTAGCTCCTACGAGCAGTACTTC
CSARGFSSYEQYF
>many|-|TRBJ1-2|TRBV18
TGTGCCAGCTCTCTTGGGGGACTAAGCTATGGCTACACCTTC
CASSLGGLSYGYTF
>few|-|TRBJ2-3|TRBV12-3/TRBV12-4
TGTGCCAGCAGTTCCCGAGAGGCGGGGGGGACAGGTACGCAGTATTTT
CASSSREAGGTGTQYF